This TCR beta chain was observed in a study of human T cells and chemical hapten exposure. Study details: DPC 0.01% went on the upper back by patch test, with reading at 6 days. TCR yields differed between samples (mainly from small differences in pooled library volume).

TCRdb reanalysed the RACE reads using MiXCR and keeps one entry per CDR3 protein. The data show some 36,000 distinct CDR3 sequences, more than 8% seen once. The sample holds many counts of this clonotype. Time point: patch test 3, about 24 weeks after DPC sensitization. Treatment given: therapeutic diphenylcyclopropenone sensitization with weekly scalp DPC. Researchers extracted total RNA from unfractionated whole blood. The study drew its donors from alopecia patients who were 18 to 70 years old and suitable for DPC. Germline V gene data show CDR1 as SNHLY and CDR2 as FYNNEI. This CDR3 comprises 14 residues. Trimming took 7 bases from V and 2 from J, leaving 14 bases between them.

V is TRBV2 and J is TRBJ2-5, with no clear D. Sequencing was performed on whole blood, taken in connection with sensitization to the hapten diphenylcyclopropenone (DPC). The receptor was derived from a man aged 50-59 years with alopecia areata. Some clones in this sample may be carry-over from other donors' samples. The CDR3 is CASINARLQETQYF. Written as DNA, the CDR3 is TGTGCCAGCATTAACGCCCGGCTTCAAGAGACCCAGTACTTC.